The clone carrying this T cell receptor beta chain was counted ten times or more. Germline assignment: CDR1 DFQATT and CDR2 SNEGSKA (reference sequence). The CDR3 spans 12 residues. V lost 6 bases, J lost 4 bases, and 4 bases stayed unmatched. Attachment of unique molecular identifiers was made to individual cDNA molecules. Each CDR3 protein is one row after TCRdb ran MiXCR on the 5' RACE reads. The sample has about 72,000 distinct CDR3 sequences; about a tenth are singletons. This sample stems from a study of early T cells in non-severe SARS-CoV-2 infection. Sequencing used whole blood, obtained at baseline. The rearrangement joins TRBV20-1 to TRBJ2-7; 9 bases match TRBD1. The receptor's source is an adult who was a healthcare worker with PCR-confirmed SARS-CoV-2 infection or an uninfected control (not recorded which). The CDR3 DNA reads TGCAGTGCCGCGGGACAGGGTTACGAGCAGTACTTC. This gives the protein CSAAGQGYEQYF.